The present T cell receptor beta chain was sequenced within a study of T cells of healthy individuals. TCRdb re-called the 5' RACE reads through MiXCR, storing one row per CDR3 protein. The sample lists 65,000 to 95,000 distinct CDR3 sequences; about 5.5% were seen once. This clonotype was recorded a few times. J lost 4 bases, V lost 0 bases, and 6 bases had no gene match. This CDR3 has 15 amino acids. Germline V gene data show CDR1 as SGHRS and CDR2 as YFSETQ. This chain connects TRBV5-1 to TRBJ2-5, with 7 nucleotides matching TRBD2. The sequence derives from a female donor in good health. CDR3 protein: CASSLVGGSGETQYF. The CDR3 DNA is TGCGCCAGCAGCTTGGTGGGCGGGAGTGGAGAGACCCAGTACTTC.